This T cell receptor beta chain was captured by sequencing in a study of T-cell reconstitution after alpha-beta-depleted transplantation in children. This clonotype was counted between two and nine times. Its cognate antigen is unknown. Study observations and caveats: It was reported that alpha-beta T cells came from several hundred expanded graft clones (about two months after transplant).

V gave up 3 bases and J gave up 3 bases; unmatched junction bases: 3. Germline V CDR1 and CDR2: MGHRA, YSYEKL. CDR3 length: 15 residues. The authors prepared the TCRbeta library with unique molecular identifiers. TCRdb redid the calling of the PCR reads with MiXCR, one entry per CDR3 protein. The data hold 600,000 to 800,000 distinct CDR3 sequences, with about 12% observed a single time. This clonotype was obtained from a girl aged 2-10 years with congenital amegakaryocytic thrombocytopenia, due to receive a stem cell transplant. This chain connects TRBV4-1 to TRBJ2-1, with 9 bases matching TRBD2. Here the sequenced sample was PBMCs, taken before TCRalphabeta/CD19-depleted stem cell transplant. CDR3 DNA sequence: TGCGCCAGCAGCCACCTAGCGGGAAACTACAATGAGCAGTTCTTC. Amino acids: CASSHLAGNYNEQFF.